This TCR beta chain is drawn from a study of shared clonotypes between healthy human individuals (TCRdb year 2020). About the full investigation: A few men and two women, aged 18 to 49 years, made up the cohort. For each donor, CD4 naive and CD4 memory were each given three plates, CD8 naive was given two plates, and CD8 memory was given one plate. To increase sequencing depth and limit assay-specific biases, different laboratories used diverse techniques to prepare libraries and sequence TCR repertoires. The study deeply sequenced blood TCR repertoires of about 5 healthy adults to estimate repertoire size and the extent of clonotype sharing between individuals. Between about 0.8 and 8.9 billion PBMCs per donor were obtained by leukapheresis. The study at large found these results: Incomplete sequencing was indicated by rarefaction of sorted-subset datasets, despite the large sequencing depth. Clonotypes shared by all four sorted-subset donors showed higher generation probabilities than non-shared clonotypes. Pairwise subsampling led to the expectation that sequencing depth would affect the degree of clonotype sharing among donors. Sampling was restricted to blood, and TCR repertoires in tissue are likely to differ from TCR repertoires in blood. Naive subsets generally had larger estimated clonotype richness than memory subsets. Because the study included a small number of donors, the genetic and exposure-history diversity represented was limited. Across a few donors, approximately 5% of naive CD4, 3% to 3.5% of naive CD8, 2% to 2.5% of memory CD4, and about 0.44% of memory CD8 clonotypes were shared.

To note about this clone: Its recognized antigen is unknown. The sample holds no much larger clone one base away, and base qualities are not on file.

Using the deep immunoSEQ assay, TCR CDR3 regions were amplified from genomic DNA by multiplex PCR. Extracted genomic DNA from each cell subset was spread evenly across all wells of several immunoSEQ 96-well plates, with each plate serving as a replicate. Each replicate PCR for sorted subsets received around 210 ng genomic DNA, equal to roughly 30,000 T cell genomes. Purified libraries were quantified with a Qubit 3.0 fluorometer, sized on a Bioanalyzer 2100, and re-quantified with the KAPA Library Quantification kit. Every immunoSEQ 96-well plate was sequenced on a separate single-read 150-cycle Illumina NextSeq 550 flow cell. The published analysis was carried out like this. The immunoSEQ output contained only junctional sequences without quality scores, so filtering could not match that applied to full-length reads. Sequences were annotated with PyIR, a Python wrapper for IgBLAST v1.9, and V/J genes and CDR3 were assigned using IMGT germline references. Any read was removed if the V/J assignment was weak (E-value above 1e-6), the CDR3 was missing, or the read contained stop codons, out-of-frame junctions, or ambiguous translated residues. V3J clonotypes were defined as sequences sharing an identical inferred V gene, J gene, and CDR3 amino acid sequence. Percentage overlap between repertoires was computed as shared unique clonotypes divided by the size of the smaller repertoire. RTK rarefaction, the Chao1 estimator, and Recon v2.1 estimates of unobserved clonotypes were used to assess repertoire richness. Generation probabilities for all TCRbeta clonotypes obtained by the gDNA method from a handful of donors were computed using OLGA. Here the immuneACCESS table is served through TCRdb, limited to in-frame sequences with V and J called. Missing clones are a known gap in these copies; in checked studies unresolved V genes cover under half, and the rest lacks a known reason. V and J calls plus clone size are reproduced from that table; the DNA served to infer D and trimming. A total of 950,000 to 1,100,000 clones appear in this sample, approximately 78% of them only once. Together, the top ten hold 0.61% of the sample.

The germline V gene specifies MDHEN as CDR1 and SYDVKM as CDR2. Inclusive of the bounding cysteine and phenylalanine, the CDR3 is 16 residues long. Just CDR3 DNA is preserved here, 48 bases in frame from base 1. The junction carries 22 bases between V and J, which are trimmed by 6 bases and 5 bases respectively. The donors were healthy, HIV-negative adults with no recently reported acute infections or vaccinations. Every donor was a Caucasian adult living in Nashville, Tennessee, USA. Magnetic negative selection was used to enrich CD4+ T cells, after which naive cells were positively selected on CD45RA and the negative fraction became the memory subset. After blood collection by leukapheresis, PBMCs were isolated using Ficoll-Histopaque density gradient centrifugation and then cryopreserved in the vapor phase of liquid nitrogen. Analytical flow cytometry was used to check the purity and quantity of every magnetically sorted T cell population. From each sorted fraction, genomic DNA was isolated and quantified by UV absorbance on a Nanodrop 2000c.

The chain is encoded by TRBV28 joined to TRBJ1-2; TRBD1 might be the D gene, on 6 matching bases. The sample comprised memory CD4+ T cells from PBMCs. The sample's cell subset or site label is to be understood as: CD45RA-negative fraction. The TCR was taken from a young man in good health. Some clones in this sample may be carry-over from other donors' samples. The DNA sequence is TGTGCCAGCAGAGTGGGTCGGGGGGCAAGTAGGTATGGCTACACCTTC. Translated, this gives CASRVGRGASRYGYTF.